This is a list of T cell receptor beta chains from one sample in a study of T cells in Graves' hyperthyroidism and ophthalmopathy. From the multiplex PCR reads, TCRdb called clonotypes with MiXCR, one entry per CDR3 protein. The data show roughly 700,000 distinct CDR3 sequences, 15% to 20% seen once. Material: blood. Receptors were obtained from a man between 45 and 60 years old with Graves' hyperthyroidism. The CDR3 runs from the conserved cysteine through the conserved F or W. D genes are given only for firm matches. Clone size is given for some rows only: seen once, a few or many times, or a class if the clone is expanded.

clone size | D gene | J gene | CDR3 length | V gene | CDR3 protein | CDR3 DNA
many | - | TRBJ2-1 | 12 | TRBV29-1 | CSVEVRVNEQFF | TGCAGCGTTGAAGTTCGGGTCAATGAGCAGTTCTTC
- | TRBD1 | TRBJ1-6 | 17 | TRBV7-9 | CASSLSTGSSYNSPLHF | TGTGCCAGCAGCTTATCGACAGGGAGCTCCTATAATTCACCCCTCCACTTT
many | - | TRBJ1-2 | 17 | TRBV11-2 | CASSLDMGARGNYGYTF | TGTGCCAGCAGCTTAGATATGGGGGCTCGGGGTAACTATGGCTACACCTTC
many | - | TRBJ2-5 | 12 | TRBV28 | CASSVRGETQYF | TGTGCCAGCAGCGTACGTGGAGAGACCCAGTACTTC
many | TRBD1 | TRBJ1-2 | 17 | TRBV29-1 | CSVNLISTGQDLYGYTF | TGCAGCGTCAATCTTATTTCTACTGGACAGGACTTGTATGGCTACACCTTC
few | - | TRBJ1-1 | 16 | TRBV28 | CASSLDLAGGRTEAFF | TGTGCCAGCAGTTTGGATCTAGCGGGGGGGCGAACTGAAGCTTTCTTT
many | - | TRBJ2-4 | 13 | TRBV12-3/TRBV12-4 | CASSSLQGNIQYF | TGTGCCAGCAGTTCCTTACAGGGAAACATTCAGTACTTC
once | TRBD2 | TRBJ2-7 | 15 | TRBV28 | CASSRLAGEAYEQYF | TGTGCCAGCAGTCGACTAGCGGGGGAAGCCTACGAGCAGTACTTC
many | - | TRBJ1-2 | 15 | TRBV19 | CASSGADTLNYGYTF | TGTGCCAGTAGTGGAGCGGACACCCTTAACTATGGCTACACCTTC
many | TRBD1 | TRBJ1-1 | 13 | TRBV12-3/TRBV12-4 | CASTETGVTEAFF | TGTGCCAGCACTGAAACAGGGGTCACTGAAGCTTTCTTT
many | - | TRBJ1-1 | 15 | TRBV28 | CASIPPGRPNTEAFF | TGTGCCAGCATTCCCCCGGGACGCCCGAACACTGAAGCTTTCTTT
- | TRBD2 | TRBJ2-1 | 16 | TRBV28 | CASSLILAGAYNEQFF | TGTGCCAGCAGTTTAATTCTAGCGGGAGCCTACAATGAGCAGTTCTTC
many | - | TRBJ1-5 | 17 | TRBV6-2/TRBV6-3 | CASSYSGRTLSNQPQHF | TGTGCCAGCAGTTACTCGGGAAGGACACTTAGCAATCAGCCCCAGCATTTT
many | - | TRBJ2-7 | 14 | TRBV28 | CASSPWDGPYEQYF | TGTGCCAGCAGTCCCTGGGACGGCCCCTACGAGCAGTACTTC
many | TRBD1 | TRBJ1-1 | 13 | TRBV20-1 | CSARDRRNTEAFF | TGCAGTGCTAGGGACAGGCGGAACACTGAAGCTTTCTTT
- | - | TRBJ1-2 | 13 | TRBV7-3 | CASSLGVRDGYTF | TGTGCCAGCAGCTTAGGGGTCAGAGATGGCTACACCTTC
- | TRBD1 | TRBJ2-1 | 16 | TRBV24-1 | CATSRDRVFGYNEQFF | TGTGCCACCAGCCGGGACAGGGTCTTCGGCTACAATGAGCAGTTCTTC